This T cell receptor beta chain derives from a study of regulatory T cells in long-lasting Graves disease. The time point: persistent/refractory GD, antithyroid drugs over 5 years with positive TRAb. The TCR library was made from RNA that had been extracted from PBMCs in TRIzol. To make TCR beta libraries, researchers used iRepertoire HTBI primers and Arm-PCR of CDR3 regions. One entry per CDR3 protein results from TCRdb running MiXCR on the multiplex PCR reads. The table includes 650,000 to 700,000 distinct CDR3 sequences, about 32% detected once. The ends were cut back, 0 bases at V and 4 bases at J, with 8 bases in the middle. The CDR3 is made up of 14 amino acids. The germline V gene encodes CDR1 SGHKS and CDR2 YYEKEE (reference sequence).

The TCR comes from a female donor with Graves disease. The specimen was peripheral blood mononuclear cells (PBMCs), collected when the disease was refractory, from a patient treated with antithyroid drugs. The chain recombines TRBV5-5 with TRBJ1-5; D may be TRBD1 (5 bases). In nucleotides, the CDR3 is TGTGCCAGCAGCTTGGACAGGAATAATCAGCCCCAGCATTTT. It yields the protein CASSLDRNNQPQHF.